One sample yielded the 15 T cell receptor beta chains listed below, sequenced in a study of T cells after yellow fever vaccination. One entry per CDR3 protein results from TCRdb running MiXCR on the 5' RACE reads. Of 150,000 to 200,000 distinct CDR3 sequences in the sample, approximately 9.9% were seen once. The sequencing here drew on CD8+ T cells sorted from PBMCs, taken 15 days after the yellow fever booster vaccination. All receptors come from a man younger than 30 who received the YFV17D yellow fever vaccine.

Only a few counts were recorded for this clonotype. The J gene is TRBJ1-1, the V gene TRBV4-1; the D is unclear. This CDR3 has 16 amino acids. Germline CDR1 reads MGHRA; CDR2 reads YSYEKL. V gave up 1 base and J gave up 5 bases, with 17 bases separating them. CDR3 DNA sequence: TGCGCCAGCAGCCAAGCCCCCGGCGGTTTAAGGACTGAAGCTTTCTTT. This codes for CASSQAPGGLRTEAFF.

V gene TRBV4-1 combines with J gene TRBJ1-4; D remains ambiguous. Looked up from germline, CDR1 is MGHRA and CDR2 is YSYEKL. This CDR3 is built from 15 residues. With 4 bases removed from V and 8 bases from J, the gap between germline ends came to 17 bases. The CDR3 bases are TGCGCCAGCAGCCTTATAGCCTACATCGGCGAAAAACTGTTTTTT. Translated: CASSLIAYIGEKLFF.

The CDR3 here is CASRVSHITPQHF. In nucleotides, the CDR3 is TGTGCCAGCAGGGTCAGCCATATTACGCCCCAGCATTTT. The V and J genes are TRBV6-5 and TRBJ1-5; D is unclear. This CDR3 spans 13 amino acids. Germline CDR1 is MNHEY and CDR2 is SVGAGI. The V and J ends lost 6 bases and 9 bases respectively, with 15 bases between them.

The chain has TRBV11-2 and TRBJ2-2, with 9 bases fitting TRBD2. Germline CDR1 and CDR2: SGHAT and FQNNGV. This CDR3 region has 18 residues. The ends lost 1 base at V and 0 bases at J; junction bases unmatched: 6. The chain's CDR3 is CASSLGGSGGSNTGELFF. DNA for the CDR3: TGTGCCAGCAGCTTAGGGGGTAGCGGGGGATCGAACACCGGGGAGCTGTTTTTT. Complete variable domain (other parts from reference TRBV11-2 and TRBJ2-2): EAGVAQSPRYKIIEKRQSVAFWCNPISGHATLYWYQQILGQGPKLLIQFQNNGVVDDSQLPKDRFSAERLKGVDSTLKIQPAKLEDSAVYLCASSLGGSGGSNTGELFFGEGSRLTVL.

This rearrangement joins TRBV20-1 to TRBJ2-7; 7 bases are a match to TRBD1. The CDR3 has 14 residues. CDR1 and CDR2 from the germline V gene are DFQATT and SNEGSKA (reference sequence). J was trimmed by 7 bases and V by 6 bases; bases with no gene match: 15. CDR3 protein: CSANGRQGVREQYF. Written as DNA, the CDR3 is TGCAGTGCCAACGGAAGGCAGGGGGTGAGGGAGCAGTACTTC.

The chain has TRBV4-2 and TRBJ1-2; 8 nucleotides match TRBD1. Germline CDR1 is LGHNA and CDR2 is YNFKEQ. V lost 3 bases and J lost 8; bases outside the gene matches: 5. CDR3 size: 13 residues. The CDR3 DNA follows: TGTGCCAGCAGCCAGTGGACAGGGAAGGGCTACACCTTC. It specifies CASSQWTGKGYTF.

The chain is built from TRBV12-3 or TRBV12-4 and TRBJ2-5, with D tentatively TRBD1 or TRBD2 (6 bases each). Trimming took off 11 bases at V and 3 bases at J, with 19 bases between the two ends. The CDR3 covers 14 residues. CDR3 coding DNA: TGTGCCGGCACTCCAACGAGGGGGGAAGAGACCCAGTACTTC. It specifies CAGTPTRGEETQYF.

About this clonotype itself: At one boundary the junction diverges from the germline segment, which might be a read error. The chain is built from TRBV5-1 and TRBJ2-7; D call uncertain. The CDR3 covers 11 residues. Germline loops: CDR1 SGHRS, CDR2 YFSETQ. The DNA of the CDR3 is TGCGCCAGCAGCTTGGTGGCGGTCAGCCTTTTC. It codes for CASSLVAVSLF.

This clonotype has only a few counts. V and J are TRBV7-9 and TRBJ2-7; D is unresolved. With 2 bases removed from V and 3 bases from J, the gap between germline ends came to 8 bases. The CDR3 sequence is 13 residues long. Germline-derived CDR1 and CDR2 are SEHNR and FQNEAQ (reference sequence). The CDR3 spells CASSLNSGYEQYV. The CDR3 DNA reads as TGTGCCAGCAGCTTAAACTCTGGCTACGAGCAGTACGTC.

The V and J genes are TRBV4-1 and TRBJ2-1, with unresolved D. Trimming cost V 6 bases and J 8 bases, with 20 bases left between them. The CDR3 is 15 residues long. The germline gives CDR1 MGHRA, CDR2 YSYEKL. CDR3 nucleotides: TGCGCCAGCAGTCATCTGGCCCAGTTTAGGGATGAGCAGTTCTTC. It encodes CASSHLAQFRDEQFF.

The CDR3 DNA follows: TGCGCCAGCAGCCCGCAGACAGGGCGCAATCAGCCCCAGCATTTT. Amino acids: CASSPQTGRNQPQHF. The chain has TRBV4-1 and TRBJ1-5, with 7 bases aligning to TRBD1. Trimming removed 4 bases from V and 2 bases from J; junction bases left unmatched: 5. The germline CDR1 and CDR2 sequences are MGHRA and YSYEKL. The CDR3 consists of 15 residues.

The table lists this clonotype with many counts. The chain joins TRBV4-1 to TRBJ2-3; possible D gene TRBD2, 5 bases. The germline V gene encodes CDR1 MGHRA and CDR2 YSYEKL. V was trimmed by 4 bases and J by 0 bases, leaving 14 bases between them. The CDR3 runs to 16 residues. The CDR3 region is CASSPMGGPSTDTQYF. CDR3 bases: TGCGCCAGCAGCCCCATGGGCGGGCCTAGCACAGATACGCAGTATTTT.

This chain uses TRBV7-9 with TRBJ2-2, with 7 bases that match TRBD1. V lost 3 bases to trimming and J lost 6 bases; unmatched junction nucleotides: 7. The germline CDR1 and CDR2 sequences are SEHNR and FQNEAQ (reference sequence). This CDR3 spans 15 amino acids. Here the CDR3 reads CASSFKSGTAGELFF. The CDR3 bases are TGTGCCAGCAGCTTTAAATCCGGGACAGCCGGGGAGCTGTTTTTT.

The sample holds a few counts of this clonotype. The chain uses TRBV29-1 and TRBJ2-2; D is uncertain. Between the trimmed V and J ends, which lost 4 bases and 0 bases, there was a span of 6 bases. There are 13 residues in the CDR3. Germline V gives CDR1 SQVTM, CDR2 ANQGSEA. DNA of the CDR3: TGCAGCGTTGTTCGTGCGAACACCGGGGAGCTGTTTTTT. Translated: CSVVRANTGELFF.

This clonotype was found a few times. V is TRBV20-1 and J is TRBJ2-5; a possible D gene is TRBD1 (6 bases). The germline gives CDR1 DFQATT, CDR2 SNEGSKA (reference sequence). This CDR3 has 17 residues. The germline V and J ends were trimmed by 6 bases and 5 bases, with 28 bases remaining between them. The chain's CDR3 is CSARPWQGRLGWETQYF. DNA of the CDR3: TGCAGTGCCAGACCGTGGCAGGGGCGGTTGGGATGGGAGACCCAGTACTTC.